The 10 T cell receptor beta chains in this list originate from one sample, sequenced in a study of T cell changes during pregnancy in multiple sclerosis. Clones were sequenced by immunoSEQ multiplex PCR, and TCRdb holds only the in-frame ones, with some missing. The repertoire consists of approximately 31,000 clones, with about 92% occurring once and the leading ten covering roughly 0.45%. This specimen consisted of CD4+ T cells from peripheral blood mononuclear cells, obtained in the second trimester of pregnancy. The receptor set was obtained from a female donor with multiple sclerosis, enrolled in a pregnancy study.

V gene TRBV5-1 combines with J gene TRBJ2-7; D is ambiguous. Deletions cut 0 bases from V and 6 bases from J, with 7 bases between. CDR1 and CDR2 from the germline V gene are SGHRS and YFSETQ. The CDR3 is made up of 12 amino acids. CDR3 in amino acids: CASSLVGSEQYF. Here the CDR3 DNA reads TGCGCCAGCAGCTTGGTCGGTAGCGAGCAGTACTTC.

The CDR3 sequence is CASSRAGVGTEAFF. The CDR3 DNA is TGTGCCAGCAGCCGAGCCGGGGTAGGAACTGAAGCTTTCTTT. The chain is built from TRBV13 and TRBJ1-1; D not resolved. The germline gives CDR1 PRHDT, CDR2 FYEKMQ (reference sequence). The ends were cut back, 5 bases at V and 5 bases at J, with 15 bases in the middle. CDR3 length: 14 residues.

This chain connects TRBV19 to TRBJ1-1, with 10 bases fitting TRBD1. CDR3 size: 13 residues. Germline CDR1 and CDR2: LNHDA and SQIVND (reference sequence). J lost 4 bases, V lost 5 bases, and 1 base had no gene match. The CDR3 protein is CASSRDRGTEAFF. CDR3 nucleotides: TGTGCCAGTAGTCGGGACAGGGGCACTGAAGCTTTCTTT.

J is TRBJ2-2 and V is TRBV9, with 11 bases matching TRBD2. The V gene end was trimmed by 4 bases and the J gene end by 6 bases; junction bases not matched to a gene: 8. Germline values: CDR1 SGDLS, CDR2 YYNGEE. CDR3 length: 16 residues. CDR3 loop: CASSPRLAGFAGELFF. The CDR3 DNA reads TGTGCCAGCAGCCCACGACTAGCGGGGTTCGCCGGGGAGCTGTTTTTT. Full variable domain (outside the CDR3, taken from reference TRBV9 and TRBJ2-2): DSGVTQTPKHLITATGQRVTLRCSPRSGDLSVYWYQQSLDQGLQFLIQYYNGEERAKGNILERFSAQQFPDLHSELNLSSLELGDSALYFCASSPRLAGFAGELFFGEGSRLTVL.

J is TRBJ1-2 and V is TRBV11-2; D is unclear. The V and J ends lost 0 bases and 9 bases respectively, with 8 bases between them. This CDR3 has 12 amino acids. The germline V gene has CDR1 SGHAT and CDR2 FQNNGV. DNA for the CDR3: TGTGCCAGCAGCTTAGATCAGAGGAGCTACACCTTC. Amino acids: CASSLDQRSYTF.

The chain links TRBV4-3 to TRBJ2-7, with TRBD2 matching 8 bases. Germline-derived CDR1 and CDR2 are LGHNA and YSLEER. The CDR3 is made up of 16 amino acids. V dropped 0 bases and J dropped 2; count of bases not matched to a gene: 6. Here the CDR3 reads CASSQDPSGGPYEQYF. CDR3 DNA sequence: TGCGCCAGCAGCCAAGATCCCAGCGGGGGACCCTACGAGCAGTACTTC.

V gene TRBV7-8 combines with J gene TRBJ2-3, with 8 bases lining up with TRBD1. Germline V gives CDR1 SGHVS, CDR2 FQNEAQ. The V segment lost 5 bases and the J segment 2 bases; nucleotides outside the gene matches: 6. The CDR3 totals 15 residues. The CDR3, as DNA: TGTGCCAGCAGCCCTTGGACAGGGACCACAGATACGCAGTATTTT. This sequence encodes CASSPWTGTTDTQYF.

The genes are TRBV28 and TRBJ2-1; a possible D gene is TRBD2 (5 bases). The V gene's germline CDR1 is MDHEN and CDR2 SYDVKM. CDR3 length: 10 amino acids. Deletions cut 11 bases from V and 9 bases from J, with 11 bases between. CDR3 loop: CASRRGEQFF. CDR3 DNA: TGTGCCTCCCGACGGGGTGAGCAGTTCTTC.

The genes are TRBV6-5 and TRBJ2-5, with D maybe TRBD1 (6 bases). Trimming took 6 bases from V and 2 from J, leaving 16 bases between them. The CDR3 is 15 amino acids. The germline gives CDR1 MNHEY, CDR2 SVGAGI. CDR3 residues: CASRYAADRQETQYF. The CDR3 bases are TGTGCCAGCAGATACGCCGCGGACAGACAAGAGACCCAGTACTTC.

This clone was seen once. CDR3 sequence: CASSLDGTGGRYF. CDR3 sequence (DNA): TGTGCCAGCAGCTTAGATGGGACAGGGGGGAGGTATTTT. V usage is TRBV7-6 and J usage is TRBJ2-3, with 11 bases aligning to TRBD1. Germline values: CDR1 SGHVS, CDR2 FNYEAQ. The CDR3 length is 13 residues. V shed 1 base, J shed 14 bases, and the junction held 5 bases outside the gene matches. Supplemented by reference TRBV7-6 and TRBJ2-3, the full variable domain reads GAGVSQSPRYKVTKRGQDVALRCDPISGHVSLYWYRQALGQGPEFLTYFNYEAQQDKSGLPNDRFSAERPEGSISTLTIQRTEQRDSAMYRCASSLDGTGGRYFGPGTRLTVL.